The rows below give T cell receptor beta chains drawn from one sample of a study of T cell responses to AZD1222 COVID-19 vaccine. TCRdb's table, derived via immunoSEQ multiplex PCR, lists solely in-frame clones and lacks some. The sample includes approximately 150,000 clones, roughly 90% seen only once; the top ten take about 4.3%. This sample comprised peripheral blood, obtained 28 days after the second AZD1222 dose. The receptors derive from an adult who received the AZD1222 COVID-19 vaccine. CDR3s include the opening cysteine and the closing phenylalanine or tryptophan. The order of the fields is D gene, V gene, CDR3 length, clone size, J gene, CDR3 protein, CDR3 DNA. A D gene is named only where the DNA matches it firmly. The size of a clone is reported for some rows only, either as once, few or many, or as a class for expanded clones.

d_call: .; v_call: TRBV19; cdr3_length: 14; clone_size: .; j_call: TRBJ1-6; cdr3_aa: CASSIGRVDSPLHF; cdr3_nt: TGTGCCAGTAGTATAGGTCGGGTTGATTCACCCCTCCACTTT
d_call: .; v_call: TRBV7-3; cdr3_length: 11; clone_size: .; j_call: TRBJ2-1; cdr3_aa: CASGDYNEQFF; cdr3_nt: TGTGCCAGTGGGGATTACAATGAGCAGTTCTTC
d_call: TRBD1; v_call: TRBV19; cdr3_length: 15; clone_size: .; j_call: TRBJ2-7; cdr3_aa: CASSRVAQGDYEQYF; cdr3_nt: TGTGCCAGTAGTAGAGTCGCCCAGGGGGACTACGAGCAGTACTTC
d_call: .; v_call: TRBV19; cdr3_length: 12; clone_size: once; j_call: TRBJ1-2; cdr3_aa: CASQGSPHGYTF; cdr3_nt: TGTGCCAGTCAAGGGAGCCCCCATGGCTACACCTTC
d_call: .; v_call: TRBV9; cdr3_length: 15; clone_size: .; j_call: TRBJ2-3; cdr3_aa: CASSPSGARTDTQYF; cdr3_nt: TGTGCCAGCAGCCCCTCGGGGGCGCGCACAGATACGCAGTATTTT
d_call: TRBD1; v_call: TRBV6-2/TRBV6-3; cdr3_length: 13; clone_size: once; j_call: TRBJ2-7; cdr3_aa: CASSYGTGAEQYF; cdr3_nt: TGTGCCAGCAGTTACGGGACAGGGGCCGAGCAGTACTTC
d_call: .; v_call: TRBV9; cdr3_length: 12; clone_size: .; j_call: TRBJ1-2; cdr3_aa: CASNRGNYGYTF; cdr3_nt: TGTGCCAGCAACAGAGGGAACTATGGCTACACCTTC
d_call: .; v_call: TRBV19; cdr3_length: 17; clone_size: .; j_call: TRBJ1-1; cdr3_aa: CASSIISAGTGRTEAFF; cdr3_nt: TGTGCCAGTAGTATAATATCGGCAGGGACGGGGAGGACTGAAGCTTTCTTT
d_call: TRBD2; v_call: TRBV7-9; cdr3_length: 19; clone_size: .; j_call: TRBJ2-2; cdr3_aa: CASSLLAGGLGQSPGELFF; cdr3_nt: TGTGCCAGCAGCCTACTAGCGGGGGGACTAGGTCAATCCCCCGGGGAGCTGTTTTTT
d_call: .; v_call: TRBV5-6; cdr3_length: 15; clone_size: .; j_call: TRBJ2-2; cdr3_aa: CASSPALAPGGELFF; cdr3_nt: TGTGCCAGCAGCCCCGCTTTGGCTCCCGGCGGGGAGCTGTTTTTT
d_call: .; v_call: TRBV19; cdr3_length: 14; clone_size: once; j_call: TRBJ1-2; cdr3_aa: CASSAGEGDYGYTF; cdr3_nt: TGTGCCAGTAGTGCGGGGGAAGGGGACTATGGCTACACCTTC
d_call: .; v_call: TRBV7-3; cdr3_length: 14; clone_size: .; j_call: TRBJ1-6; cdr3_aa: CASSLLGADSPLHF; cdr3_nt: TGTGCCAGCAGCTTACTGGGGGCGGATTCACCCCTCCACTTT
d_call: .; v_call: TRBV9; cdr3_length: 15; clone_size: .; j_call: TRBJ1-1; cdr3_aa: CASSVEVGVHTEAFF; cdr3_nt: TGTGCCAGCAGCGTAGAAGTGGGAGTTCACACTGAAGCTTTCTTT
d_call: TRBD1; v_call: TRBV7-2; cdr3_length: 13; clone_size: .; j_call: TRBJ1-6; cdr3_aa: CASTKDRAQYFHF; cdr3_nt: TGTGCCAGCACTAAGGACAGGGCCCAATATTTCCACTTT
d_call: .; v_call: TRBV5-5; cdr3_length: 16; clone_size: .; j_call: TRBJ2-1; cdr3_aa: CASSFEVWVNYNEQFF; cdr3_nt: TGTGCCAGCAGCTTTGAGGTATGGGTCAACTACAATGAGCAGTTCTTC
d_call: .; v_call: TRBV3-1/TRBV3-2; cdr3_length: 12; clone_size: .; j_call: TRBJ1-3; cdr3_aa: CASSLWGNTIYF; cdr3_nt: TGTGCCAGCAGCCTTTGGGGGAACACCATATATTTT
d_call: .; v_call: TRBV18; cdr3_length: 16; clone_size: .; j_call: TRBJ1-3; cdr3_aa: CASSPPGGNSGNTIYF; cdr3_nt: TGTGCCAGCTCACCACCCGGGGGCAACTCTGGAAACACCATATATTTT
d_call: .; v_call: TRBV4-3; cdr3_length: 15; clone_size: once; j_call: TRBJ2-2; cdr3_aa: CASSRVGQNTGELFF; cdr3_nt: TGCGCCAGCAGCCGAGTAGGACAAAACACCGGGGAGCTGTTTTTT
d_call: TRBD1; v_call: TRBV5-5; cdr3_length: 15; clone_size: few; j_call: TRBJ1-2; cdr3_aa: CASSATGGINYGYTF; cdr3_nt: TGTGCCAGCAGCGCCACAGGGGGAATTAACTATGGCTACACCTTC
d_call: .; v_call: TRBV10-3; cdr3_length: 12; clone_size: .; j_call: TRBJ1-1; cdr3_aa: CAISGGAAEAFF; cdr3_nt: TGTGCCATCAGTGGGGGGGCGGCTGAAGCTTTCTTT
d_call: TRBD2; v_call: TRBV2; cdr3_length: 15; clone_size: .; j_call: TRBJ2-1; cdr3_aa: CASSGGLAGPNEQFF; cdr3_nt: TGTGCCAGCAGTGGGGGACTAGCGGGACCCAATGAGCAGTTCTTC
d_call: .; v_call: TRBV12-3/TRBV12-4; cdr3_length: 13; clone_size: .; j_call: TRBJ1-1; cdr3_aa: CASRGAKNTEAFF; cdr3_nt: TGTGCCAGCAGGGGGGCGAAGAACACTGAAGCTTTCTTT
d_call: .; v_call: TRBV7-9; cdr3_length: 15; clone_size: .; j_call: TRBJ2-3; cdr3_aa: CASSTEGGWGDTQYF; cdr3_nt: TGTGCCAGCAGCACCGAGGGGGGTTGGGGGGATACGCAGTATTTT
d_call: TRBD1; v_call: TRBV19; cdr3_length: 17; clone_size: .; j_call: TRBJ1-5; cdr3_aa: CASSMRGRTIGNQPQHF; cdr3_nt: TGTGCCAGTAGTATGAGGGGGCGAACGATTGGCAATCAGCCCCAGCATTTT
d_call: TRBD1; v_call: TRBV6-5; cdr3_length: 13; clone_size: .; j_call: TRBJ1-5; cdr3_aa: CASGQGIDQPQHF; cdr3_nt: TGTGCCAGCGGACAGGGGATCGATCAGCCCCAGCATTTT
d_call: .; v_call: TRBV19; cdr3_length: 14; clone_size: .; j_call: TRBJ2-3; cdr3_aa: CASSMAGLTDTQYF; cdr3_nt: TGTGCCAGTAGTATGGCGGGTCTCACAGATACGCAGTATTTT
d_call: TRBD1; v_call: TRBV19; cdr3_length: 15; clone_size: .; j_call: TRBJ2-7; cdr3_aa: CASSVGTGVSYEQYF; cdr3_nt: TGTGCCAGTAGTGTCGGGACAGGGGTGTCCTACGAGCAGTACTTC
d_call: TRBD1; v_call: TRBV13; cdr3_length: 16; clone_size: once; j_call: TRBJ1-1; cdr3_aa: CASSKGAGLIEPEAFF; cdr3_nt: TGTGCCAGCAGTAAGGGGGCCGGATTAATTGAACCTGAAGCTTTCTTT
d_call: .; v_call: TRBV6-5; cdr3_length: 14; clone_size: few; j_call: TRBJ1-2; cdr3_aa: CASQVMRTDYGYTF; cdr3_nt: TGTGCCAGCCAGGTCATGCGGACAGACTATGGCTACACCTTC
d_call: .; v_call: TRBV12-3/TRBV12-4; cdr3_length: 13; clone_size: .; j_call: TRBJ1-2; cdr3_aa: CASSLGRGYGYTF; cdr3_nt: TGTGCCAGCAGTTTGGGTCGGGGCTATGGCTACACCTTC
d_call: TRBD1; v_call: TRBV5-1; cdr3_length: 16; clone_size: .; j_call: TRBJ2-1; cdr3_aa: CASSLLQGSSYNEQFF; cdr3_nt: TGCGCCAGCAGCTTGTTACAGGGGAGCTCCTACAATGAGCAGTTCTTC
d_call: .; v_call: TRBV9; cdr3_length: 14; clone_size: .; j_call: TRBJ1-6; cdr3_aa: CASSVGEGPSPLHF; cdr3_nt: TGTGCCAGCAGCGTGGGGGAGGGCCCCTCACCCCTCCACTTT
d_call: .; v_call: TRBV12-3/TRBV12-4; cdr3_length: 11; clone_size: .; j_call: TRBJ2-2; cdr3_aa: CASSFPGELFF; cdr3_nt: TGTGCCAGCAGTTTCCCGGGGGAGCTGTTTTTT
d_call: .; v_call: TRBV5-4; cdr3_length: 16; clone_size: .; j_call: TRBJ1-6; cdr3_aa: CASSLASSGNNSPLHF; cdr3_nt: TGTGCCAGCAGCTTGGCGTCTTCGGGAAATAATTCACCCCTCCACTTT
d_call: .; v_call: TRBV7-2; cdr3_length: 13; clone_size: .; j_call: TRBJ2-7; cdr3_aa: CASSLQRGIEQYF; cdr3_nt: TGTGCCAGCAGCCTTCAACGGGGGATCGAGCAGTACTTC
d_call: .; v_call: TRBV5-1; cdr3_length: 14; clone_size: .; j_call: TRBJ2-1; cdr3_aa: CASSLDGSSGEQFF; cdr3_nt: TGCGCCAGCAGCTTGGACGGCTCAAGCGGGGAGCAGTTCTTC
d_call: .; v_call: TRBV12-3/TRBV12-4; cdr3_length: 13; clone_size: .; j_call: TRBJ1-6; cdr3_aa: CASSLLARQSLHF; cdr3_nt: TGTGCCAGCAGCCTCTTGGCCAGACAGAGCCTCCACTTT
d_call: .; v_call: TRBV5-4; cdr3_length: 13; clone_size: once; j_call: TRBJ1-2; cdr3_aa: CASSLDRLYGYTF; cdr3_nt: TGTGCCAGCAGCTTGGACAGACTCTATGGCTACACCTTC
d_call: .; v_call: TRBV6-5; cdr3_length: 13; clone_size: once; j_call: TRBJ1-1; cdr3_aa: CASSIVRDREAFF; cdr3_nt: TGTGCCAGCAGTATCGTGCGAGACAGGGAAGCTTTCTTT
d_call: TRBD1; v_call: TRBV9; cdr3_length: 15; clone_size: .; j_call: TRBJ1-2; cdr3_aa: CASSGTGTTNYGYTF; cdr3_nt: TGTGCCAGCTCAGGGACAGGGACAACTAACTATGGCTACACCTTC
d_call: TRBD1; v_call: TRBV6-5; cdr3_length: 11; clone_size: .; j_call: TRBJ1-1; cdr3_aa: CASSFPGGAFF; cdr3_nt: TGTGCCAGCAGTTTTCCAGGGGGGGCTTTCTTT
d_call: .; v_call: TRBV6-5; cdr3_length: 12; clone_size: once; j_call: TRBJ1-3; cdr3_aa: CATRQSGNTIYF; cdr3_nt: TGTGCCACCCGACAGTCTGGAAACACCATATATTTT
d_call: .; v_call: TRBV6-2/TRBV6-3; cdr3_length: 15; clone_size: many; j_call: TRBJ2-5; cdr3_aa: CASSYRVGTKETQYF; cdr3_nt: TGTGCCAGCAGTTATAGGGTGGGAACGAAGGAGACCCAGTACTTC
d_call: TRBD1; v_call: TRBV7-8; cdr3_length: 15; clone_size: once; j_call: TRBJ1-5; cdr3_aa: CASSLAWDSNQPQHF; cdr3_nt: TGTGCCAGCAGCTTAGCGTGGGACAGTAATCAGCCCCAGCATTTT
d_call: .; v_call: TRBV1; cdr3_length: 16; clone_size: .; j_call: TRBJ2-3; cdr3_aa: CTSSQWVLAGGDTQYF; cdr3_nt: TGCACCAGCAGCCAATGGGTACTAGCGGGGGGGGATACGCAGTATTTT
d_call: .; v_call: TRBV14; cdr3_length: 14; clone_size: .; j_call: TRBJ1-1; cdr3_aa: CASSYLGMNTEAFF; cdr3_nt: TGTGCCAGCAGCTACCTGGGAATGAACACTGAAGCTTTCTTT
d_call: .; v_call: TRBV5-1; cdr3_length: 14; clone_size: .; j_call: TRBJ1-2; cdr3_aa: CASSATTGLGGYTF; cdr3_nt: TGCGCCAGCAGCGCCACAACAGGGTTGGGTGGCTACACCTTC
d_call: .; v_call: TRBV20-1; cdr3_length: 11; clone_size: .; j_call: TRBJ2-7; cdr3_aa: CSARFSYEQYF; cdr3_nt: TGCAGTGCTAGGTTCTCCTACGAGCAGTACTTC
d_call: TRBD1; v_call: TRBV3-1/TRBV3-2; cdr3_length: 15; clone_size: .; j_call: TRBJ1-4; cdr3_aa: CASSQNWDRNEKLFF; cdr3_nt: TGTGCCAGCAGCCAAAACTGGGACAGAAATGAAAAACTGTTTTTT
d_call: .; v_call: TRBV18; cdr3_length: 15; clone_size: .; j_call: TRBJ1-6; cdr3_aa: CASSPTDRYNSPLHF; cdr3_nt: TGTGCCAGCTCACCAACGGACAGATATAATTCACCCCTCCACTTT
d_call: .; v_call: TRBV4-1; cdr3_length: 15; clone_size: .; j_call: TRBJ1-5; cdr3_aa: CASSQDHGGNQPQHF; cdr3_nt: TGCGCCAGCAGCCAAGATCATGGAGGCAATCAGCCCCAGCATTTT
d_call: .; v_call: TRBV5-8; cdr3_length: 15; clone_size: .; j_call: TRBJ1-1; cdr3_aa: CASSLALQGVTEAFF; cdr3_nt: TGTGCCAGCAGCTTGGCGCTACAAGGTGTCACTGAAGCTTTCTTT
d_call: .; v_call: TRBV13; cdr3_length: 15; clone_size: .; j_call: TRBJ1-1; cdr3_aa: CASSLRKGRRTEAFF; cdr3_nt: TGTGCCAGCAGCTTAAGGAAGGGGAGGAGAACTGAAGCTTTCTTT
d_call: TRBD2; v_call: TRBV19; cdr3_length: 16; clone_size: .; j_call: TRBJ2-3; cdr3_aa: CASSIDPSGLGETQYF; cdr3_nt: TGTGCCAGTAGTATAGATCCTAGCGGACTAGGGGAAACGCAGTATTTT
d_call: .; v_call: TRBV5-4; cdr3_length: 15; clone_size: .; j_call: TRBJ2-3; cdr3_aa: CASSLAAASTDTQYF; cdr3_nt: TGTGCCAGCAGCTTGGCGGCGGCTAGCACAGATACGCAGTATTTT
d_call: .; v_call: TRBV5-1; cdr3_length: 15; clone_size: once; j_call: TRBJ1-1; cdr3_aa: CASSPRTIEQGEAFF; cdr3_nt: TGCGCCAGCAGCCCCCGGACCATCGAACAAGGTGAAGCTTTCTTT